The T cell receptor beta chain under discussion was sequenced for a study of OX40 agonist ivuxolimab in advanced cancers. Study results and limitations: Among T cells, CD8+ cells averaged more expanded clones than CD4+ cells. Some of the lowest clonal expansion was seen in partial responders at 0.1-3.0 mg/kg.

Concerning this clone: What it recognizes is unknown.

This table comes from immunoSEQ multiplex PCR, and its TCRdb copy is limited to in-frame clones, with some not included. The sample contains over 85,000 clones, approximately 87% of which appear only once. J was trimmed by 0 bases and V by 5 bases; bases with no gene match: 6. This CDR3 is built from 14 residues. Germline values: CDR1 SQVTM, CDR2 ANQGSEA. With baseline, cycle 4 day 1, and cycle 7 day 1 as timepoints, blood was sampled. This chain uses TRBV29-1 with TRBJ2-7, with 8 bases identical to TRBD1. The sequencing here drew on CD4+ or CD8+ T cells sorted from blood, taken in a trial of the OX40 agonist ivuxolimab. The clonotype originates from an adult with an advanced solid tumor such as melanoma, head and neck, liver or kidney cancer. The CDR3 protein is CSVRDRLYSYEQYF. The CDR3 coding sequence is TGCAGCGTTCGGGACAGGCTATACTCCTACGAGCAGTACTTC.